The 27 T cell receptor beta chains below were found in one sample sequenced in a study of Graves' ophthalmopathy and Graves' hyperthyroidism. Amplification of the TCR beta CDR3 regions used RNA transcripts (as template). HTBI primers served in a first-round RT-PCR, which a second-round multiplex PCR followed. TCRdb called the multiplex PCR reads again in MiXCR, with one record for every CDR3 protein. The sample yields a few hundred thousand distinct CDR3 sequences, around a sixth seen once. The material sequenced was peripheral blood. These TCRs come from an adult man with Graves' ophthalmopathy.

This clonotype was recorded at least ten times. The chain has TRBV6-5 and TRBJ1-2; 8 bases agree with TRBD1. The ends lost 6 bases at V and 2 bases at J; junction bases unmatched: 8. The CDR3 totals 15 residues. From germline, CDR1 is MNHEY and CDR2 SVGAGI. Written as DNA, the CDR3 is TGTGCCAGCAGCTCATTCAGGACAGGGAACTATGGCTACACCTTC. Amino acids: CASSSFRTGNYGYTF.

This clonotype was counted at least ten times. The chain employs TRBV11-1 and TRBJ2-6, with 9 bases aligning to TRBD1. Germline V gene lookup returns CDR1 SGHAT and CDR2 FQDESV (reference sequence). V lost 5 bases and J lost 3; bases outside the gene matches: 5. This CDR3 has 16 residues. DNA of the CDR3: TGTGCCAGCAGCCCGAGGACAGGGGATGGGGCCAACGTCCTGACTTTC. Encoded protein: CASSPRTGDGANVLTF. Full variable domain (remainder filled in from reference TRBV11-1 and TRBJ2-6): EAEVAQSPRYKITEKSQAVAFWCDPISGHATLYWYRQILGQGPELLVQFQDESVVDDSQLPKDRFSAERLKGVDSTLKIQPAELGDSAMYLCASSPRTGDGANVLTFGAGSRLTVL.

V usage is TRBV6-1 and J usage is TRBJ2-6; D is uncertain. Germline-derived CDR1 and CDR2 are MNHNS and SASEGT. V was pared by 6 bases and J by 2 bases, with 14 bases between. CDR3 length: 16 residues. The DNA of the CDR3 is TGTGCCAGCAGCCGGGCCCTCTTAGCTGGGGCCAACGTCCTGACTTTC. This gives the protein CASSRALLAGANVLTF.

This clonotype was counted many times. The chain joins TRBV7-3 to TRBJ2-1; 13 nucleotides line up with TRBD2. The V segment lost 5 bases and the J segment 9 bases; nucleotides outside the gene matches: 7. The CDR3 length is 15 residues. The germline V gene has CDR1 SGHTA and CDR2 FQGTGA. CDR3 nucleotides: TGTGCCAGCAGCCTAGGACTAGCGGGGGAAGGTGAGCAGTTCTTC. Protein product: CASSLGLAGEGEQFF.

This clonotype appeared many times. This clone may be a read error of a much larger clone one base away. The CDR3 ends on some other residue instead of the conserved phenylalanine or tryptophan, so this is likely a read error. The J gene is TRBJ1-1, the V gene TRBV28; 7 bases fit TRBD1. Unmatched junction bases numbered 6, after V lost 5 bases and J lost 6 bases. Germline V CDR1 and CDR2: MDHEN, SYDVKM. The CDR3 is 13 residues long. This CDR3 reads CASSQGGAAEAFS. CDR3 sequence (DNA): TGTGCCAGCAGTCAAGGGGGCGCGGCTGAAGCTTTCTCT.

This clonotype came up many times. This chain links TRBV2 with TRBJ1-6; 7 bases align to TRBD1. The germline V gene has CDR1 SNHLY and CDR2 FYNNEI. The junction had 9 bases not matched to a gene; V was cut back by 6 bases and J by 7 bases. CDR3 length: 15 residues. The CDR3 DNA reads TGTGCCAGCAGACGACCGGGACAGACGAATTCACCCCTCCACTTT. Translated: CASRRPGQTNSPLHF.

This clonotype was recorded a few times. A read error may be the cause here, since a much bigger clone is one base away. This chain connects TRBV12-3 or TRBV12-4 to TRBJ2-5; D gene unclear. The CDR3 contains 14 residues. Trimming cost V 5 bases and J 2 bases, with 12 bases left between them. CDR3 bases: TGTGCCAGCAGTGCAGCAGTACCGCAAGAGACCCAGTACTTC. It encodes CASSAAVPQETQYF.

There are many counts of this clonotype. CDR3 residues: CASSMADSSSYNSPLHF. CDR3 DNA: TGTGCCAGTAGTATGGCCGACAGCAGCTCCTATAATTCACCCCTCCACTTT. The chain couples TRBV19 to TRBJ1-6; possible D gene TRBD1, 5 bases. Germline assignment: CDR1 LNHDA and CDR2 SQIVND (reference sequence). V was cut by 3 bases and J by 0 bases, with 12 bases left in between. CDR3 length: 17 residues.

The sample holds many counts of this clonotype. The chain has TRBV7-3 and TRBJ1-6; the D is unclear. Germline V gene sequence: CDR1 SGHTA, CDR2 FQGTGA. The CDR3 consists of 13 residues. The V gene lost 5 bases and the J gene lost 8 bases, with 10 bases spanning the gap. The CDR3 DNA reads TGTGCCAGCAGCAAGGACCGAGATTCACCCCTCCACTTT. Protein: CASSKDRDSPLHF.

As for this clonotype: Since a much larger clone is just one base distant, this may be a read error. The V gene is TRBV5-1, the J gene TRBJ1-1; 8 bases fit TRBD1. The V gene's germline CDR1 is SGHRS and CDR2 YFSETQ. The CDR3 consists of 15 residues. The CDR3 DNA follows: TGCGTCAGCAGCGCTCGACAGGGGCAGAACACTGAAGCTTTCTTT. Translating it yields CVSSARQGQNTEAFF.

At least ten counts were recorded for this clonotype. The gene calls are TRBV9 and TRBJ2-2; tentative D call: TRBD2 (7 bases). Trimming left V 0 bases short and J 3 bases short, with 15 bases between. The V gene's germline CDR1 is SGDLS and CDR2 YYNGEE. The CDR3 consists of 17 residues. CDR3 amino acids: CASSVGGGAMDTGELFF. CDR3 coding DNA: TGTGCCAGCAGCGTAGGTGGGGGGGCCATGGACACCGGGGAGCTGTTTTTT.

On this clonotype: One end of the junction is discordant with germline, which a read error may explain. The rearrangement links TRBV20-1 to TRBJ1-5; D gene unclear. In germline, CDR1 is DFQATT, CDR2 SNEGSKA (reference sequence). This CDR3 has 13 residues. The CDR3 nucleotides are TGCAGTGCTAGGTTCCGCCTCAATCAGCCCCGGCATTTT. It specifies CSARFRLNQPRHF.

This clonotype was recorded at least ten times. This chain links TRBV6-5 with TRBJ1-1; no reliable D call. The CDR3 totals 13 residues. V lost 1 base to trimming and J lost 4 bases, with 7 bases between them. The germline V gene encodes CDR1 MNHEY and CDR2 SVGAGI. CDR3 in DNA: TGTGCCAGCAGTTACTACGGACGCACTGAAGCTTTCTTT. Translated: CASSYYGRTEAFF.

This clonotype was seen ten or more times. J is TRBJ1-2 and V is TRBV2, with D maybe TRBD1 (5 bases). Germline loops: CDR1 SNHLY, CDR2 FYNNEI. With 5 bases removed from V and 2 bases from J, the gap between germline ends came to 9 bases. This CDR3 is 13 amino acids long. The CDR3 DNA reads TGTGCCAGCAGTTCTAGACAGAACTATGGCTACACCTTC. This gives the protein CASSSRQNYGYTF. Looking up the rest from reference TRBV2 and TRBJ1-2 gives the full variable domain: EPEVTQTPSHQVTQMGQEVILRCVPISNHLYFYWYRQILGQKVEFLVSFYNNEISEKSEIFDDQFSVERPDGSNFTLKIRSTKLEDSAMYFCASSSRQNYGYTFGSGTRLTVV.

There are many counts of this clonotype. The V and J genes are TRBV12-3 or TRBV12-4 and TRBJ1-2; weak D call: TRBD1 (6 bases). The CDR3 covers 16 residues. Trimming took 5 bases from V and 4 from J, leaving 20 bases between them. In nucleotides, the CDR3 is TGTGCCAGCAGTCCCATGTTCGGGGGGCTCGGCTATGGCTACACCTTC. It yields the protein CASSPMFGGLGYGYTF.

The table lists this clonotype with many counts. The CDR3 is CAWSYGTGLNQPQHF. DNA of the CDR3: TGTGCCTGGAGTTATGGGACAGGGTTAAATCAGCCCCAGCATTTT. The V call is TRBV30, the J call TRBJ1-5; 9 nucleotides align to TRBD1. Germline V gene lookup returns CDR1 GTSNPN and CDR2 SVGIG (reference sequence). There are 15 residues in the CDR3. J gave up 4 bases and V 2 bases, and 6 bases lay outside the gene matches.

This clonotype was observed many times. The chain couples TRBV5-5 to TRBJ1-3; D is uncertain. The germline V and J ends were trimmed by 3 bases and 1 base, with 8 bases remaining between them. The CDR3 has 14 residues. Germline V gene lookup returns CDR1 SGHKS and CDR2 YYEKEE (reference sequence). CDR3 nucleotide sequence: TGTGCCAGCAGCTCGCCACGGTCTGGAAACACCATATATTTT. Translation gives CASSSPRSGNTIYF.

Only one count was recorded for this clonotype. The chain has TRBV12-3 or TRBV12-4 and TRBJ1-1, with no clear D. Trimming shortened V by 3 bases and J by 4 bases, and 9 bases separated the two germline ends. This CDR3 is 13 amino acids long. The chain's CDR3 is CASSFFGGTEAFF. DNA for the CDR3: TGTGCCAGCAGTTTTTTTGGTGGCACTGAAGCTTTCTTT.

This clonotype was observed many times. V gene TRBV27 combines with J gene TRBJ2-7; D unclear. V was trimmed by 5 bases and J by 1 base, leaving 21 bases between them. This CDR3 is built from 17 residues. Germline V lookup: CDR1 MNHEY, CDR2 SMNVEV (reference sequence). Written as DNA, the CDR3 is TGTGCCAGCAGTCCCCGTAAAAGTCTCAGCTCGTCCTACGAGCAGTACTTC. Translated, it gives CASSPRKSLSSSYEQYF.

This clonotype appeared many times. The V and J genes are TRBV4-1 and TRBJ2-5; the D gene could be TRBD1 or TRBD2 (5 bases each). The CDR3 extends over 14 amino acids. From germline, CDR1 is MGHRA and CDR2 YSYEKL. Trimming shortened V by 4 bases and J by 5 bases, and 14 bases separated the two germline ends. The CDR3 DNA sequence: TGCGCCAGCAGCCCACCGGGGCACGGGGAGACCCAGTACTTC. The encoded protein is CASSPPGHGETQYF.

This clonotype was recorded at least ten times. The J gene is TRBJ1-5, the V gene TRBV30; TRBD1 aligns across 7 bases. Germline-derived CDR1 and CDR2 are GTSNPN and SVGIG (reference sequence). The CDR3 spans 13 residues. V gave up 3 bases and J gave up 5 bases; unmatched junction bases: 4. CDR3 nucleotide sequence: TGTGCCTGGAGGGGGGACAGTTATCAGCCCCAGCATTTT. It translates to CAWRGDSYQPQHF.

This clonotype was found many times. V gene TRBV12-3 or TRBV12-4 combines with J gene TRBJ1-6, with D possibly matching TRBD1 (6 bases). V shed 8 bases and J shed 5 bases, with 13 bases lying between them. CDR3 length equals 14 residues. The CDR3 spells CASGGTGNNSPLHF. Here the CDR3 DNA reads TGTGCCAGCGGGGGAACAGGGAATAATTCACCCCTCCACTTT.

This clonotype has at least ten counts. The gene calls are TRBV20-1 and TRBJ1-2, with D hard to call. The germline V and J ends were trimmed by 0 bases and 4 bases, with 9 bases remaining between them. Germline V gives CDR1 DFQATT, CDR2 SNEGSKA (reference sequence). The CDR3 totals 13 residues. The CDR3 is CSARDQTFYGYTF. CDR3 nucleotide sequence: TGCAGTGCTAGAGATCAAACGTTCTATGGCTACACCTTC.

This clonotype was observed many times. This sequence joins TRBV27 and TRBJ2-7; D unclear. With 0 bases removed from V and 3 bases from J, the gap between germline ends came to 6 bases. Germline V CDR1 and CDR2: MNHEY, SMNVEV (reference sequence). The CDR3 has 13 amino acids. The CDR3 DNA sequence: TGTGCCAGCAGTTTATCATCCCGCTACGAGCAGTACTTC. It yields the protein CASSLSSRYEQYF.

This clonotype was seen a single time. The chain links TRBV6-2 or TRBV6-3 to TRBJ2-7, with 10 bases aligning to TRBD1. This CDR3 region has 16 residues. CDR1 and CDR2 (germline): MNHEY, SVGEGT. V was pared by 2 bases and J by 6 bases, with 10 bases of the junction left unmatched. The CDR3 is CASSYPTGTGAREQYF. CDR3 nucleotide sequence: TGTGCCAGCAGTTACCCAACCGGGACAGGGGCTCGCGAGCAGTACTTC.

This chain connects TRBV28 to TRBJ1-1; D call uncertain. The CDR3 runs 13 residues. Trimming cost V 8 bases and J 0 bases, with 10 bases left between them. The germline V gene has CDR1 MDHEN and CDR2 SYDVKM. As DNA, the CDR3 is TGTGCCAGCGCTAGAGATCTGAACACTGAAGCTTTCTTT. Translating gives CASARDLNTEAFF.

There are many counts of this clonotype. The CDR3 reads CASSVAGRRGETQYF. The CDR3 DNA follows: TGTGCCAGCAGCGTAGCTGGACGCCGCGGGGAGACCCAGTACTTC. V usage is TRBV9 and J usage is TRBJ2-5, with D possibly matching TRBD2 (5 bases). This CDR3 comprises 15 residues. Trimming removed 0 bases at V and 5 bases at J, with 14 bases between. The germline V gene has CDR1 SGDLS and CDR2 YYNGEE.